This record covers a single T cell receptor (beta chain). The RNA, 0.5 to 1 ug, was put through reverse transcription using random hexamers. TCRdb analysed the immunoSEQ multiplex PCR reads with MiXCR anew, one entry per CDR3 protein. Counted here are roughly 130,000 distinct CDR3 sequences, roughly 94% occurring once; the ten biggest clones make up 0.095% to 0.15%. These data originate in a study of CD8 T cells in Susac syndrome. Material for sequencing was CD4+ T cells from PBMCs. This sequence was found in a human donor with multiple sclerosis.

DNA of the CDR3: TGTGCCTGGAGTGCTGGTAGCAGGATGCACGAGCAGTACTTC. Protein product: CAWSAGSRMHEQYF. This chain connects TRBV30 to TRBJ2-7, with D uncertain. Germline V gene lookup returns CDR1 GTSNPN and CDR2 SVGIG (reference sequence). The V and J ends lost 1 base and 5 bases respectively, with 15 bases between them. There are 14 residues in the CDR3.